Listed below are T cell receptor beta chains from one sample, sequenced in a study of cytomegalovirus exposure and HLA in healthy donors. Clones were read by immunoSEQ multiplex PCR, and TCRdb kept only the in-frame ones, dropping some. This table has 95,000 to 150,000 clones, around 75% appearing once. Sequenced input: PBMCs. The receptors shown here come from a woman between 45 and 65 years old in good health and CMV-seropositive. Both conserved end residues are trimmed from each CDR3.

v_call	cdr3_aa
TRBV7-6	ASSLNRGGIRYNEQF
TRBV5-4	ASSQVPGPTDTQY
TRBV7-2	ATSQGRNSPLH
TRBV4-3	ASSLGLAGGEGTDTQY
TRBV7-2	ASSFRTSGHNEQF
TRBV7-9	ASSLGTILARNEKLF
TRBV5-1	ASSLAGTSGGAETQY
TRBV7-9	ASSRDSMNTEAF
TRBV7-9	ASSSYTEAF
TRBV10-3	AISDGTGAGNTIY